In its sample, the clone carrying this T cell receptor (beta chain) was seen a few times. Germline V CDR1 and CDR2: SGHDN, FVKESK. This CDR3 spans 13 amino acids. Trimming removed 4 bases from V and 8 bases from J, with 14 bases in between. The sample originates from a study of human T cells and chemical hapten exposure. Turning to the study itself: Patients got weekly scalp diphenylcyclopropenone doses over the roughly 22-week study. Alopecia areata, totalis or universalis affected patients who were mostly female.

Individual cDNA molecules each carried unique molecular identifiers attached by the library. TCRdb independently ran MiXCR on the RACE reads; one entry per CDR3 protein. This sample yields about 89,000 distinct CDR3 sequences, of which approximately 11% are seen a single time; roughly 2.3% belongs to the top ten. Time point noted: patch test 2, 6 weeks after DPC sensitization. This sample's treatment: therapeutic diphenylcyclopropenone sensitization with weekly scalp DPC. The chain uses TRBV14 and TRBJ1-2; D ambiguous. The sequenced sample was whole blood, obtained in connection with sensitization to the hapten diphenylcyclopropenone (DPC). The clonotype comes from a man between 35 and 55 years old with alopecia areata. Some clones in this sample may be carry-over from other donors' samples. The CDR3, as DNA: TGTGCCAGCAGCCTACGGACCGGTTGGGGCTACACCTTC. Translation: CASSLRTGWGYTF.